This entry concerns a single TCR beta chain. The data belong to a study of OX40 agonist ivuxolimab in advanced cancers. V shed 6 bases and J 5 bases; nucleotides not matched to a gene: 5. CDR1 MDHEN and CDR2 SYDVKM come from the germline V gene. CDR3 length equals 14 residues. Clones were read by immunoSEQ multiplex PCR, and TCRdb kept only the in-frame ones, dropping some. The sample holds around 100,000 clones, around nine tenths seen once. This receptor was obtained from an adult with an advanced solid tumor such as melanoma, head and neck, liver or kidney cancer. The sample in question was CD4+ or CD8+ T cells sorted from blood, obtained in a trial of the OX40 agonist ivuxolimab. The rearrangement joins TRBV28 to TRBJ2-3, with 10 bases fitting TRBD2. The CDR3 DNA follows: TGTGCCAGCAGAATAGCGGGAGGATTAGATACGCAGTATTTT. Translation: CASRIAGGLDTQYF.